This T cell receptor (beta chain) is from a study of response to subunit inactivated influenza vaccine. This clonotype was observed a handful of times. TCRdb called the RT-PCR reads again in MiXCR, with one record for every CDR3 protein. Of under 550,000 distinct CDR3 sequences listed, under 9% are singletons. Germline V lookup: CDR1 MNHNS, CDR2 SASEGT. This CDR3 region has 13 residues. The V gene lost 7 bases and the J gene lost 8 bases, with 14 bases spanning the gap. This sequence originates from a man aged 45 to 75 who received an inactivated influenza vaccine. Source: PBMCs from blood, taken approximately 25 months after vaccination. The chain has TRBV6-1 and TRBJ1-4; D is undetermined. The CDR3 region is CASTDALGEKLFF. Here the CDR3 DNA reads TGTGCCAGCACTGACGCCTTGGGGGAAAAACTGTTTTTT.